This T cell receptor (beta chain) was recorded in a study of memory CD4+ T cells and cytomegalovirus serostatus. Per the germline V gene, CDR1 is SGHNT and CDR2 is YENEEA. The CDR3 runs 15 residues. J was trimmed by 7 bases and V by 4 bases; bases with no gene match: 6. Single viable CD3+CD4+CD8-CD45RO+ cells were sorted as the memory CD4+ T cells. Positive selection with CD4 microbeads enriched total CD4+ T cells. This table comes from immunoSEQ multiplex PCR, and its TCRdb copy is limited to in-frame clones, with some not included. The repertoire holds tens of thousands of clones, with roughly 84% as singletons.

The sequence was obtained from an adult in good health and CMV-seronegative. Some clones in this sample may be carry-over from other donors' samples. The sequencing input was memory CD4+ T cells from blood. The chain links TRBV11-3 to TRBJ2-3; 12 bases are a match to TRBD2. The CDR3 bases are TGTGCCAGCAGCTCTCTAGCGGGAGGGCTACATACGCAGTATTTT. Its protein is CASSSLAGGLHTQYF.